The 23 T cell receptor beta chains reported below all come from one sample, sequenced in a study of blood T cell repertoires in COVID-19 (dated by TCRdb to 2020 to 2021). Receptors were amplified or captured by the immunoSEQ multiplex PCR assay. TCRdb limited this immuneACCESS table to in-frame rearrangements with V and J called. A share of clones is missing; checked studies link under half to unresolved V genes, and the rest is unexplained. The sample yields some 300,000 clones; 70% to 90% were counted once. The ten largest clones capture over 8% of the sample. The sequenced sample was PBMCs or T cells enriched from blood (not recorded which). These receptors originate from a woman in her thirties or forties who had recovered from COVID-19.

This clone has more than one count but fewer than ten. This sequence joins TRBV19 and TRBJ1-2; TRBD1 might be the D (6 bases). The germline V gene has CDR1 LNHDA and CDR2 SQIVND (reference sequence). Between the trimmed V and J ends, which lost 6 bases and 7 bases, there was a span of 18 bases. The CDR3 has 14 amino acids. This chain's CDR3 is CASRGLQGIGGYTF. CDR3 nucleotides: TGTGCCAGTAGGGGACTACAGGGAATCGGTGGCTACACCTTC. The variable domain in full, completed from reference TRBV19 and TRBJ1-2, reads DGGITQSPKYLFRKEGQNVTLSCEQNLNHDAMYWYRQDPGQGLRLIYYSQIVNDFQKGDIAEGYSVSREKKESFPLTVTSAQKNPTAFYLCASRGLQGIGGYTFGSGTRLTVV.

This clone showed up just a few times. The V call is TRBV3-1 (or the pseudogene TRBV3-2), the J call TRBJ2-1; TRBD1 is a possible D gene (5 bases). Trimming cost V 2 bases and J 6 bases, with 11 bases left between them. CDR3 length equals 14 residues. In germline, CDR1 is LGHDT, CDR2 YNNKEL (reference sequence). In DNA, the CDR3 is TGTGCCAGCAGCCAACCCCCAGGGTCCAATGAGCAGTTCTTC. Translating gives CASSQPPGSNEQFF.

About this clone itself: Other DNA sequences in the sample encode the same CDR3. The V and J genes are TRBV19 and TRBJ1-2; 7 nucleotides align to TRBD1. The length of the CDR3 is 14 residues. V was pared by 1 base and J by 3 bases, with 2 bases of the junction left unmatched. Germline CDR1 and CDR2: LNHDA and SQIVND (reference sequence). The CDR3 bases are TGTGCCAGTAGTATAGGCCAGGGGGACTATGGCTACACCTTC. Protein sequence: CASSIGQGDYGYTF.

The chain employs TRBV3-1 (or the pseudogene TRBV3-2) and TRBJ2-7; D gene unclear. This CDR3 has 13 amino acids. Trimming took off 2 bases at V and 7 bases at J, with 12 bases between the two ends. CDR1 and CDR2 from the germline V gene are LGHDT and YNNKEL (reference sequence). The CDR3 protein is CASSQSPKEEQYF. As DNA, the CDR3 is TGTGCCAGCAGCCAAAGCCCCAAAGAGGAGCAGTACTTC.

This chain links TRBV7-2 with TRBJ1-2, with a weak D call TRBD1 (5 bases). Germline CDR1 and CDR2: SGHTA and FQGNSA. The CDR3 is 15 residues long. Trimming removed 1 base at V and 4 bases at J, with 13 bases between. The CDR3 DNA reads as TGTGCCAGCAGCTTAGGGGCAGGGTTGGGCTATGGCTACACCTTC. It yields the protein CASSLGAGLGYGYTF.

V is TRBV27 and J is TRBJ2-2; the D gene is possibly TRBD1 (6 bases). From germline, CDR1 is MNHEY and CDR2 SMNVEV (reference sequence). V was pared by 5 bases and J by 7 bases, with 17 bases between. The CDR3 has 15 amino acids. The CDR3 DNA is TGTGCCAGCAGTGCCGGCAGGGGCGATGTCGGGGAGCTGTTTTTT. Protein product: CASSAGRGDVGELFF.

The chain uses TRBV30 and TRBJ2-1; D gene ambiguous. There are 13 residues in the CDR3. CDR1 and CDR2 from the germline V gene are GTSNPN and SVGIG (reference sequence). Trimming removed 3 bases at V and 3 bases at J, with 9 bases between. CDR3 protein: CAWSDYGYNEQFF. CDR3 DNA: TGTGCCTGGAGCGATTACGGCTACAATGAGCAGTTCTTC.

This clone has only one observation. The chain combines TRBV7-9 with TRBJ1-2; D unresolved. The V end was cut by 4 bases, the J end by 2 bases, with 17 bases between. CDR1 is SEHNR and CDR2 is FQNEAQ in the germline V gene (reference sequence). The CDR3 spans 16 residues. CDR3: CASSYILGAHNYGYTF. Here the CDR3 DNA reads TGTGCCAGCAGCTATATCCTGGGCGCACACAACTATGGCTACACCTTC.

This rearrangement joins TRBV2 to TRBJ1-5; D not certain. This CDR3 is 14 amino acids long. CDR1 and CDR2 (germline): SNHLY, FYNNEI. V lost 4 bases to trimming and J lost 0 bases, with 7 bases between them. This chain's CDR3 is CASSVEGSNQPQHF. In DNA form, the CDR3 reads TGTGCCAGCAGTGTTGAGGGTAGCAATCAGCCCCAGCATTTT.

The V call is TRBV7-2, the J call TRBJ1-1; D is possibly TRBD1 (6 bases). The germline V and J ends were trimmed by 1 base and 9 bases, with 12 bases remaining between them. CDR1 SGHTA and CDR2 FQGNSA come from the germline V gene. The CDR3 length is 13 residues. The CDR3 coding sequence is TGTGCCAGCAGCTTAGTAGGCAGGGGAAAAGCTTTCTTT. This codes for CASSLVGRGKAFF.

The J gene is TRBJ2-3, the V gene TRBV6-5, with 9 bases matching TRBD1. The CDR3 contains 14 residues. From germline, CDR1 is MNHEY and CDR2 SVGAGI. V shed 10 bases, J shed 2 bases, and the junction held 7 bases outside the gene matches. The DNA of the CDR3 is TGTGCCATCCAAGGACAGGGGTACACAGATACGCAGTATTTT. Translated: CAIQGQGYTDTQYF.

The genes are TRBV30 and TRBJ1-1, with a possible D match to TRBD1 (6 bases). Germline V gene data show CDR1 as GTSNPN and CDR2 as SVGIG (reference sequence). Trimming took 0 bases from V and 1 from J, leaving 18 bases between them. There are 17 residues in the CDR3. CDR3 sequence: CAWSVLRGSGGNTEAFF. DNA of the CDR3: TGTGCCTGGAGTGTACTGAGGGGGAGTGGGGGGAACACTGAAGCTTTCTTT.

Worth noting for this clone: This CDR3 is also generated by other DNA sequences in the sample. The gene calls are TRBV11-2 and TRBJ2-7, with 7 bases matching TRBD2. The germline V gene encodes CDR1 SGHAT and CDR2 FQNNGV. The junction had 2 bases not matched to a gene; V was cut back by 3 bases and J by 0 bases. The CDR3 loop spans 14 amino acids. CDR3 bases: TGTGCCAGCAGCTTGGGGGGGAGCTCCTACGAGCAGTACTTC. It codes for CASSLGGSSYEQYF.

This chain uses TRBV29-1 with TRBJ2-7; D call uncertain. V was shortened by 2 bases and J by 5 bases, with 7 bases between the two germline ends. The V gene's germline CDR1 is SQVTM and CDR2 ANQGSEA. This CDR3 comprises 11 residues. Here the CDR3 DNA reads TGCAGCGTTGAATCTGGCAACGAGCAGTACTTC. This codes for CSVESGNEQYF.

The chain combines TRBV9 with TRBJ1-1, with 8 bases matching TRBD1. Germline trimming cut 3 bases from V and 6 bases from J; bases unmatched to any gene: 7. Germline CDR1 is SGDLS and CDR2 is YYNGEE. CDR3 length: 14 residues. This CDR3 is CASSAQGVLSEAFF. The CDR3, as DNA: TGTGCCAGCAGCGCACAGGGGGTTCTCTCTGAAGCTTTCTTT.

The chain has TRBV19 and TRBJ1-4; no definite D call. V was pared by 10 bases and J by 8 bases, with 23 bases between. Germline V gives CDR1 LNHDA, CDR2 SQIVND (reference sequence). The CDR3 is 15 residues long. The CDR3 reads CATAPSVAGREKLFF. DNA of the CDR3: TGTGCCACCGCGCCCTCAGTGGCGGGGAGGGAAAAACTGTTTTTT. Based on the CDR3 plus reference TRBV19 and TRBJ1-4, the full variable domain is DGGITQSPKYLFRKEGQNVTLSCEQNLNHDAMYWYRQDPGQGLRLIYYSQIVNDFQKGDIAEGYSVSREKKESFPLTVTSAQKNPTAFYLCATAPSVAGREKLFFGSGTQLSVL.

To note about this clone: A read error may be the cause here, since a much bigger clone is one base away. The chain combines TRBV7-2 with TRBJ2-7, with D perhaps TRBD1 (5 bases). The CDR3 contains 11 residues. Germline loops: CDR1 SGHTA, CDR2 FQGNSA. Deletions cut 6 bases from V and 3 bases from J, with 6 bases between. CDR3 residues: CASRQGYEQYF. The CDR3, as DNA: TGTGCCAGCAGGCAGGGCTACGAGCAGTACTTC. The full variable domain, completed using reference TRBV7-2 and TRBJ2-7, is GAGVSQSPSNKVTEKGKDVELRCDPISGHTALYWYRQSLGQGLEFLIYFQGNSAPDKSGLPSDRFSAERTGGSVSTLTIQRTQQEDSAVYLCASRQGYEQYFGPGTRLTVT.

The chain uses TRBV29-1 and TRBJ2-1; 15 bases agree with TRBD2. V shed 7 bases and J 10 bases; nucleotides not matched to a gene: 2. This CDR3 contains 12 residues. CDR1 is SQVTM, CDR2 ANQGSEA, per germline. For the CDR3, the DNA is TGCAGCGATGGGACTAGCGGGAGGGAGCAGTTCTTC. This translates into CSDGTSGREQFF.

The chain recombines TRBV4-3 with TRBJ2-1, with TRBD2 identical over 13 bases. This CDR3 has 18 residues. J lost 0 bases, V lost 4 bases, and 6 bases had no gene match. Looked up from germline, CDR1 is LGHNA and CDR2 is YSLEER. CDR3 nucleotides: TGCGCCAGCAGCCGACTAGCGGGAGGACTTAGCTCCTACAATGAGCAGTTCTTC. This sequence encodes CASSRLAGGLSSYNEQFF.

The J gene is TRBJ2-7, the V gene TRBV7-2; D is perhaps TRBD1 (5 bases). The germline V gene has CDR1 SGHTA and CDR2 FQGNSA. CDR3 size: 13 residues. V was shortened by 0 bases and J by 6 bases, with 9 bases between the two germline ends. CDR3 sequence: CASSLAGLVEQYF. The CDR3 nucleotides are TGTGCCAGCAGCTTAGCGGGGCTTGTCGAGCAGTACTTC.

This chain connects TRBV24-1 to TRBJ1-5, with D perhaps TRBD1 (5 bases). With 4 bases removed from V and 5 bases from J, the gap between germline ends came to 5 bases. The CDR3 is 12 residues long. CDR1 and CDR2 from the germline V gene are KGHDR and SFDVKD. Written as DNA, the CDR3 is TGTGCCACCAGTGACAGGGATCAGCCCCAGCATTTT. Amino acids: CATSDRDQPQHF.

The chain couples TRBV7-9 to TRBJ2-1, with 9 nucleotides matching TRBD1. Germline V lookup: CDR1 SEHNR, CDR2 FQNEAQ (reference sequence). The CDR3 consists of 13 residues. The ends lost 5 bases at V and 10 bases at J; junction bases unmatched: 6. CDR3 residues: CASSQTGGREQFF. The DNA for the CDR3 is TGTGCCAGCAGCCAGACAGGGGGTAGGGAGCAGTTCTTC.

V and J are TRBV5-6 and TRBJ1-6; 9 bases fit TRBD1. Germline V gene data show CDR1 as SGHDT and CDR2 as YYEEEE. CDR3 length: 17 residues. The J segment lost 10 bases and the V segment lost 0 bases, leaving 11 bases of the junction unmatched. The CDR3: CASSLGTGTGWKSPLHF. CDR3 in DNA: TGTGCCAGCAGCTTGGGGACGGGGACAGGGTGGAAGTCACCCCTCCACTTT.